The 10 T cell receptor beta chains below come from one sample, sequenced in a study of T cells in Graves' hyperthyroidism and ophthalmopathy. Amplification yielded TCR beta CDR3 regions, with RNA transcripts as the source. During a first-round RT-PCR of the TCR CDR3, the HTBI primer set was used. TCRdb analysed the multiplex PCR reads with MiXCR anew, one entry per CDR3 protein. The sample lists 200,000 to 250,000 distinct CDR3 sequences; about 15% were seen once. Sequenced input: blood. The receptors were sampled from a woman aged 18-29 years with Graves' ophthalmopathy.

This clonotype was found many times. The gene calls are TRBV20-1 and TRBJ2-7, with D tentatively TRBD1 (5 bases). Germline V gives CDR1 DFQATT, CDR2 SNEGSKA (reference sequence). The CDR3 runs to 15 residues. The V end lost 0 bases, the J end lost 0 bases, and 12 bases lay between the germline ends. Written as DNA, the CDR3 is TGCAGTGCTAGAGACAGGGCTGAATTCTCCTACGAGCAGTACTTC. Its translation is CSARDRAEFSYEQYF.

In this sample, this clonotype turned up many times. The chain has TRBV12-3 or TRBV12-4 and TRBJ1-5; 7 nucleotides agree with TRBD1. The V segment lost 6 bases and the J segment 6 bases; nucleotides outside the gene matches: 11. There are 15 residues in the CDR3. This CDR3 is CASSPTSGGAQPQHF. In DNA form, the CDR3 reads TGTGCCAGCAGCCCGACCTCAGGGGGTGCTCAGCCCCAGCATTTT.

This chain connects TRBV6-1 to TRBJ2-3; 8 nucleotides match TRBD2. This CDR3 spans 14 amino acids. Germline-derived CDR1 and CDR2 are MNHNS and SASEGT. V was clipped by 7 bases and J by 4 bases; unmatched bases: 7. The CDR3 coding sequence is TGTGCCAGCAAATCGGGAGGGCCAGCAGATACGCAGTATTTT. It encodes CASKSGGPADTQYF.

This clonotype was observed many times. The chain couples TRBV7-9 to TRBJ1-4; possible D gene TRBD1, 6 bases. The V gene's germline CDR1 is SEHNR and CDR2 FQNEAQ (reference sequence). The ends were cut back, 5 bases at V and 6 bases at J, with 16 bases in the middle. The CDR3 length is 15 residues. The CDR3 here is CASSQLMGGHEKLFF. CDR3 nucleotides: TGTGCCAGCAGCCAGCTAATGGGGGGCCATGAAAAACTGTTTTTT.

The sample holds many counts of this clonotype. The gene calls are TRBV6-1 and TRBJ2-5; D remains ambiguous. There are 14 residues in the CDR3. Trimming removed 6 bases from V and 1 base from J, with 12 bases in between. Per the germline V gene, CDR1 is MNHNS and CDR2 is SASEGT. This chain's CDR3 is CASSRQDAQETQYF. DNA of the CDR3: TGTGCCAGCAGCCGGCAGGACGCCCAAGAGACCCAGTACTTC.

This clonotype has at least ten counts. The rearrangement uses TRBV18 and TRBJ2-5; 11 nucleotides agree with TRBD1. The junction had 3 bases not matched to a gene; V was cut back by 3 bases and J by 3 bases. Germline CDR1 reads KGHSH; CDR2 reads LQKENI. The CDR3 has 15 residues. The CDR3 DNA reads as TGTGCCAGCTCACCTGGACAGGGGGCGGAAGAGACCCAGTACTTC. The encoded protein is CASSPGQGAEETQYF.

This clonotype showed up many times. The chain employs TRBV5-1 and TRBJ2-5; TRBD1 is a possible D gene (5 bases). V dropped 1 base and J dropped 3 bases, with 19 bases sitting between them. The CDR3 has 17 amino acids. Germline-derived CDR1 and CDR2 are SGHRS and YFSETQ. The CDR3 loop reads CASSLPGSIVLKETQYF. The CDR3 coding sequence is TGCGCCAGCAGCTTGCCAGGGTCGATCGTCCTGAAAGAGACCCAGTACTTC.

This clonotype was recorded many times. The chain employs TRBV6-1 and TRBJ2-6; D is uncertain. CDR3 size: 15 residues. In germline, CDR1 is MNHNS, CDR2 SASEGT. V dropped 1 base and J dropped 0 bases, with 4 bases sitting between them. CDR3 amino acids: CASSEEVSGANVLTF. The CDR3 region has the DNA TGTGCCAGCAGTGAAGAGGTCTCTGGGGCCAACGTCCTGACTTTC.

This clonotype was found many times. The chain employs TRBV11-3 and TRBJ2-1; D is unclear. CDR3 length: 12 amino acids. Germline CDR1 and CDR2: SGHNT and YENEEA. V was pared by 4 bases and J by 5 bases, with 6 bases between. The CDR3 reads CASSSRNNEQFF. The CDR3 coding sequence is TGTGCCAGCAGCTCCCGAAACAATGAGCAGTTCTTC. Full variable domain (remainder filled in from reference TRBV11-3 and TRBJ2-1): EAGVVQSPRYKIIEKKQPVAFWCNPISGHNTLYWYLQNLGQGPELLIRYENEEAVDDSQLPKDRFSAERLKGVDSTLKIQPAELGDSAVYLCASSSRNNEQFFGPGTRLTVL.

Ten or more counts support this clonotype. The rearrangement joins TRBV6-6 to TRBJ2-5; D might be TRBD2 (7 bases). Per germline, CDR1 MNHNY and CDR2 SVGAGI (reference sequence). Trimming stripped 1 base from V and 2 bases from J, with 14 bases between. CDR3 size: 16 residues. The CDR3 DNA reads as TGTGCCAGCAGTTACTTGGCGGGGGCGAAACAAGAGACCCAGTACTTC. It specifies CASSYLAGAKQETQYF.